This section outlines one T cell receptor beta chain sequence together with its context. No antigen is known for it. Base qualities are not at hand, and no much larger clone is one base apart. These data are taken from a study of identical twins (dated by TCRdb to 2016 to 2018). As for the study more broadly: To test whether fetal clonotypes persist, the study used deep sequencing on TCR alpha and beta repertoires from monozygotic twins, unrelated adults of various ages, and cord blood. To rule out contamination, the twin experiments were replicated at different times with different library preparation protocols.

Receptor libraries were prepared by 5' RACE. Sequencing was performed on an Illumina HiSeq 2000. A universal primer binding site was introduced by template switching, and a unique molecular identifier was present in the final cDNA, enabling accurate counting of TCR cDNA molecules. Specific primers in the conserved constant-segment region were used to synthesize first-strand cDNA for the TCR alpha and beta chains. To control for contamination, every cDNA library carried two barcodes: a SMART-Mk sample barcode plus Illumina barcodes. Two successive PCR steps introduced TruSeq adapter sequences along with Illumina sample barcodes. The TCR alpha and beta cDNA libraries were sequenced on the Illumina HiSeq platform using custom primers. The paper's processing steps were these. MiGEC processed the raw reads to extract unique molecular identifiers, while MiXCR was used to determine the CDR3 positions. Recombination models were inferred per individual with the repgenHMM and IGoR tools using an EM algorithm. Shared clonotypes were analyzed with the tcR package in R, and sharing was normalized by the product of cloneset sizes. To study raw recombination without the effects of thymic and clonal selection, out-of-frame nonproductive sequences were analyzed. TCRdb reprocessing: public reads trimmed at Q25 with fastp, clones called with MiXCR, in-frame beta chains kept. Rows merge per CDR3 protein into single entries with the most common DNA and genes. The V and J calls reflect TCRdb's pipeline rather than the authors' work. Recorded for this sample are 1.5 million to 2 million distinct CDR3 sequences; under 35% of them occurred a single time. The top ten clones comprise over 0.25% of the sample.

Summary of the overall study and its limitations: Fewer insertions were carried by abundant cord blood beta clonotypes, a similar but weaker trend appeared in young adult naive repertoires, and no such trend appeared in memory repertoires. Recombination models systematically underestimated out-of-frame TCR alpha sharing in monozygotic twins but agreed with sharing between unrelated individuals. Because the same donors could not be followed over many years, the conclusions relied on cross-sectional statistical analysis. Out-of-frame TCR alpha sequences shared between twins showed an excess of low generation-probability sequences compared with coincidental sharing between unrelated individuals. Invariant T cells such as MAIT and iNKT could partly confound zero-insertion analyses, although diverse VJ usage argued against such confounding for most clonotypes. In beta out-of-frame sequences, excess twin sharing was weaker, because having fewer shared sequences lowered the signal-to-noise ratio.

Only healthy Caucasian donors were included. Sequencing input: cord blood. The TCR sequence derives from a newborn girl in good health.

CDR3 reads: CASSLKASGSTDTQYF. The DNA sequence is TGTGCCAGCAGTTTAAAGGCTAGCGGGAGCACAGATACGCAGTATTTT. Here the chain combines TRBV28 and TRBJ2-3; 8 middle bases align to TRBD2. Via the germline V gene, CDR1 is MDHEN and CDR2 SYDVKM. The germline V and J ends show losses of 2 bases and 0 bases respectively, and no gene match explains 4 bases of the junction. The CDR3 goes from the cysteine to the phenylalanine over 16 residues. Only the CDR3 DNA is retained, 48 bases long and in frame from the first base.